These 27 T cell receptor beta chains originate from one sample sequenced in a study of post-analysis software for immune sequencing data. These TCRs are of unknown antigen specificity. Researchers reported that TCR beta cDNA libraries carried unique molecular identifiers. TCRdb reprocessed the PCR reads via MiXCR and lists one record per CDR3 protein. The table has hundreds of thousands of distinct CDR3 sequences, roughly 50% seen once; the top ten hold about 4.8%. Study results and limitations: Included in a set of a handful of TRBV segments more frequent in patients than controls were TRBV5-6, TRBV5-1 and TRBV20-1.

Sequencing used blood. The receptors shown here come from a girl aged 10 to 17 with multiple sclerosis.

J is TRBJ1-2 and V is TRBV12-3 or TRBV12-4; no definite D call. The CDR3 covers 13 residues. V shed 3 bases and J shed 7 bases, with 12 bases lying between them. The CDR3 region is CASSFGYSAGYTF. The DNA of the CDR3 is TGTGCCAGCAGTTTCGGCTATAGCGCTGGCTACACCTTC.

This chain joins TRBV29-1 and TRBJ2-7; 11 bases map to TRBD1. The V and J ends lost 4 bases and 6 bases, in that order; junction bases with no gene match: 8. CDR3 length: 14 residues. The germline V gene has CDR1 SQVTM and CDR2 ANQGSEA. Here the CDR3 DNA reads TGCAGCGTTGTCACGGACAGGGGGCGAAGCGAGCAGTACTTC. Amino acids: CSVVTDRGRSEQYF.

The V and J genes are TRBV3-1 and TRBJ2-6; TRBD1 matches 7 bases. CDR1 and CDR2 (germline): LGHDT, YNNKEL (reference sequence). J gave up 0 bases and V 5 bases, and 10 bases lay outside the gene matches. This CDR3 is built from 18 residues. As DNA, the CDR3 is TGTGCCAGCAGCAAGAAGACAGGGCCCAGCTCTGGGGCCAACGTCCTGACTTTC. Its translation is CASSKKTGPSSGANVLTF.

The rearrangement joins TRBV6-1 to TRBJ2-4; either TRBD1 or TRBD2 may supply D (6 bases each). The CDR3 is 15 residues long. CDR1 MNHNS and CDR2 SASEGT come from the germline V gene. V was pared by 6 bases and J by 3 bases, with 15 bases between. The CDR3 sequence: CASSAGWGLKNIQYF. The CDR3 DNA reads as TGTGCCAGCAGCGCGGGATGGGGGCTCAAAAACATTCAGTACTTC.

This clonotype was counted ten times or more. CDR3 nucleotides: TGTGCCAGCAGCTCAAAATCCCGGGCCCTTCTTACGCCCGGGGAGCTGTTTTTT. This sequence encodes CASSSKSRALLTPGELFF. The V call is TRBV7-3, the J call TRBJ2-2; D is undetermined. Trimming cost V 4 bases and J 6 bases, with 24 bases left between them. Per germline, CDR1 SGHTA and CDR2 FQGTGA. The CDR3 is 18 amino acids. Drawing the rest from reference TRBV7-3 and TRBJ2-2, the complete variable domain is GAGVSQTPSNKVTEKGKYVELRCDPISGHTALYWYRQSLGQGPEFLIYFQGTGAADDSGLPNDRFFAVRPEGSVSTLKIQRTERGDSAVYLCASSSKSRALLTPGELFFGEGSRLTVL.

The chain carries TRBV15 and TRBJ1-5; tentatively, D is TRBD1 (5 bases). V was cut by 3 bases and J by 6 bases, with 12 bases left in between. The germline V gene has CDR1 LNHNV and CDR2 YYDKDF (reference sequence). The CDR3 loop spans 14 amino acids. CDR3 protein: CATSSDRRPQPQHF. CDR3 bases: TGTGCCACCAGCAGCGACAGAAGACCTCAGCCCCAGCATTTT. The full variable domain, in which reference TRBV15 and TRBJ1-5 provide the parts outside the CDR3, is DAMVIQNPRYQVTQFGKPVTLSCSQTLNHNVMYWYQQKSSQAPKLLFHYYDKDFNNEADTPDNFQSRRPNTSFCFLDIRSPGLGDTAMYLCATSSDRRPQPQHFGDGTRLSIL.

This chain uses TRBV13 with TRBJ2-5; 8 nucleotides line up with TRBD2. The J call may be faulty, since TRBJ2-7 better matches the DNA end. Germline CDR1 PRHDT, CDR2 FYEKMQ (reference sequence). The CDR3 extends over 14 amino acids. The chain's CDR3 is CASSFAGGRYEQYF. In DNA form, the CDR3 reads TGTGCCAGCAGCTTCGCGGGAGGAAGGTACGAGCAGTACTTC.

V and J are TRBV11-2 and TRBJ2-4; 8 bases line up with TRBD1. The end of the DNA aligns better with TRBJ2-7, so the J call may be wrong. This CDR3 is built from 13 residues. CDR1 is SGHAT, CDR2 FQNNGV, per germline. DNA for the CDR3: TGTGCCAGCAGCTTGGCCGGGACAGGCGAGCAGTACTTC. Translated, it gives CASSLAGTGEQYF.

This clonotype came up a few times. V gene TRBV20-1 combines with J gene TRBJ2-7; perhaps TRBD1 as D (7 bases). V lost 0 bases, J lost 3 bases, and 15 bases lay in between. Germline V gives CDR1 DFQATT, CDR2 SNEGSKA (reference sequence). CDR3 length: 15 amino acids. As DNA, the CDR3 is TGCAGTGCTAGAGAAGGGACAGCCGGGGGCTACGAGCAGTACTTC. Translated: CSAREGTAGGYEQYF.

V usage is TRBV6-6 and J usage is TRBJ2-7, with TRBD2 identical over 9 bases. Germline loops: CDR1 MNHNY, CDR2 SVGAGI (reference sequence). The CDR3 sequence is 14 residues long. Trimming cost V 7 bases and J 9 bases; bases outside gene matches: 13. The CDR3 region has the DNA TGTGCCAGCAATATAGCGGGGGCGATCTCCGGGCAGTACTTC. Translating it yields CASNIAGAISGQYF.

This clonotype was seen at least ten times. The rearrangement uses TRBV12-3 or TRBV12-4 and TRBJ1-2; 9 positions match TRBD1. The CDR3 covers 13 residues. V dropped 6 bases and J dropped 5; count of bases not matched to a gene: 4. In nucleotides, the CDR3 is TGTGCCAGCAGCTCCGGACAGGGGTATGGCTACACCTTC. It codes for CASSSGQGYGYTF.

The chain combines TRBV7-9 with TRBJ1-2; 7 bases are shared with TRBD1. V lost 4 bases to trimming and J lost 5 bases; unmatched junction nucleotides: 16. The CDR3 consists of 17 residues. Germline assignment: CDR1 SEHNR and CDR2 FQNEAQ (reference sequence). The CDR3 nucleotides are TGTGCCAGCAGCTCTTACGCATTAGGGGCCAGGGGGTATGGCTACACCTTC. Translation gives CASSSYALGARGYGYTF.

The CDR3 bases are TGCAGTGCTAGAGACGACACTAAAGTCCCCTACGAGCAGTACTTC. Translated, it gives CSARDDTKVPYEQYF. The rearrangement joins TRBV20-1 to TRBJ2-7; D remains ambiguous. Germline V lookup: CDR1 DFQATT, CDR2 SNEGSKA (reference sequence). Trimming took off 0 bases at V and 2 bases at J, with 14 bases between the two ends. This CDR3 has 15 amino acids.

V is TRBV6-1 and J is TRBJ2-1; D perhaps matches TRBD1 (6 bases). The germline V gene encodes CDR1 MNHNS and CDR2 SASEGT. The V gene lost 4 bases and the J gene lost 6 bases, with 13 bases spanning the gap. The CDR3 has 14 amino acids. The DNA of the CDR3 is TGTGCCAGCAGTGTCAACAGGGTAGCCAATGAGCAGTTCTTC. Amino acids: CASSVNRVANEQFF.

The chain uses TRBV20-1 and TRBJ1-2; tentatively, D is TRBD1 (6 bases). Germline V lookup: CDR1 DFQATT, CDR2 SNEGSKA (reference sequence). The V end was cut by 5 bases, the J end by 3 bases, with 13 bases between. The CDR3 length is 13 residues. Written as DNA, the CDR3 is TGCAGTGCTCGTTACAGGGCTGACTATGGCTACACCTTC. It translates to CSARYRADYGYTF.

The CDR3 DNA is TGTGCCACCAGCAGACATAATCAGGGGGATTCCTACGAGCAGTACTTC. It yields the protein CATSRHNQGDSYEQYF. This chain uses TRBV15 with TRBJ2-7, with TRBD1 matching over 7 bases. CDR3 length: 16 residues. Germline V CDR1 and CDR2: LNHNV, YYDKDF (reference sequence). The junction had 8 bases not matched to a gene; V was cut back by 2 bases and J by 1 base.

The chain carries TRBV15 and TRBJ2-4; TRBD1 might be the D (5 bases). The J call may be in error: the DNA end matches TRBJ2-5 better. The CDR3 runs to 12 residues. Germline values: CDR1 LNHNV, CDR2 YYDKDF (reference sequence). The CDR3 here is CATSRPGETQYF. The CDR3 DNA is TGTGCCACCAGCAGACCAGGGGAGACCCAGTACTTC.

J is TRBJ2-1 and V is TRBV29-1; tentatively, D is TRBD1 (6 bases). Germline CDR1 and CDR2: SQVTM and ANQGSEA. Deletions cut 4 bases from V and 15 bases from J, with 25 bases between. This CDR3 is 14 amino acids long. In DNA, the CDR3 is TGCAGCGTTGCCGTGGCCGGGCAGGGGACGAAGGTGTTCTTC. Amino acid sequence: CSVAVAGQGTKVFF.

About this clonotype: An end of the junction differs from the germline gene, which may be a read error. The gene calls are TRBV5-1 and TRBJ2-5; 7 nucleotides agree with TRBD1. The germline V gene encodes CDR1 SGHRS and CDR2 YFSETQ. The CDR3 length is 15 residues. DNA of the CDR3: TGCGCCGGCAGGTACAGGACAGGATCCCAAGAGGCCCAGTACTTC. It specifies CAGRYRTGSQEAQYF. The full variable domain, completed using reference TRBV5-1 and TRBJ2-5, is KAGVTQTPRYLIKTRGQQVTLSCSPISGHRSVSWYQQTPGQGLQFLFEYFSETQRNKGNFPGRFSGRQFSNSRSEMNVSTLELGDSALYLCAGRYRTGSQEAQYFGPGTRLLVL.

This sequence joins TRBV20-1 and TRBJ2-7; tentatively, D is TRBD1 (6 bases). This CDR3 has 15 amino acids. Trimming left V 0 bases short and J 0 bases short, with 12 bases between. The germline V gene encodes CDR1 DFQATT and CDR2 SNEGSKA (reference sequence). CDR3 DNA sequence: TGCAGTGCTAGAGATCTCGGACAGTACTCCTACGAGCAGTACTTC. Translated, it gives CSARDLGQYSYEQYF.

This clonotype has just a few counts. DNA for the CDR3: TGTGCCAGCAGCCCAAGGGTCGGGACGGAGAGCTTCTCTGGGGCCAACGTCCTGACTTTC. Amino acid sequence: CASSPRVGTESFSGANVLTF. The V and J genes are TRBV7-2 and TRBJ2-6; either TRBD1 or TRBD2 may fit D (5 bases each). Trimming pared 5 bases from V and 0 bases from J, leaving 23 bases between. CDR1 is SGHTA and CDR2 is FQGNSA in the germline V gene. The CDR3 is 20 residues long. The entire variable domain, with the rest obtained from reference TRBV7-2 and TRBJ2-6, is as follows: GAGVSQSPSNKVTEKGKDVELRCDPISGHTALYWYRQSLGQGLEFLIYFQGNSAPDKSGLPSDRFSAERTGGSVSTLTIQRTQQEDSAVYLCASSPRVGTESFSGANVLTFGAGSRLTVL.

The CDR3 region has the DNA TGTGCCAGCAGTTACCCGGACTGGCAAGTTGAGCAGTTCTTC. It translates to CASSYPDWQVEQFF. V and J are TRBV6-2 or TRBV6-3 and TRBJ2-1; tentative D call: TRBD2 (5 bases). The germline CDR1 and CDR2 sequences are MNHEY and SVGEGT. Deletions cut 2 bases from V and 9 bases from J, with 14 bases between. CDR3 size: 14 residues.

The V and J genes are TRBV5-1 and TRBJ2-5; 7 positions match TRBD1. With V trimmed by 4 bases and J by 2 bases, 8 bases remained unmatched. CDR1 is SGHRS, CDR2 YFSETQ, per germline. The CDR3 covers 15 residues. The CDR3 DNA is TGCGCCAGCAGCGTATCGACAGGGCGACAAGAGACCCAGTACTTC. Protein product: CASSVSTGRQETQYF.

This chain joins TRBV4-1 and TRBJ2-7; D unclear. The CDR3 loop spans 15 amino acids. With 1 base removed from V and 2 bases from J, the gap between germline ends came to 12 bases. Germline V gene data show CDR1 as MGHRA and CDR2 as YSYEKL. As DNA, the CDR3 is TGCGCCAGCAGCCAAGGGGGTCATTCGACCTACGAGCAGTACTTC. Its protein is CASSQGGHSTYEQYF.

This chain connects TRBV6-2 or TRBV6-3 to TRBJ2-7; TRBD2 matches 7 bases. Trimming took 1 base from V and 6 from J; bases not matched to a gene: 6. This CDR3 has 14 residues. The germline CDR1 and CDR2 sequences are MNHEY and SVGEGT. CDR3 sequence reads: CASSYLGGGGEQYF. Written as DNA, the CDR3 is TGTGCCAGCAGTTACTTGGGCGGGGGAGGCGAGCAGTACTTC.

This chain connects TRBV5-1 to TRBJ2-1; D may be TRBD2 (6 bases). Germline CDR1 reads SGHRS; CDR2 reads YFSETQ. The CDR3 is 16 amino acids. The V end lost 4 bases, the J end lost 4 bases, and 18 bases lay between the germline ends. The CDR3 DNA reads TGCGCCAGCAGCGTCGCGGCGGGACCCTTATACAATGAGCAGTTCTTC. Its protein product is CASSVAAGPLYNEQFF.

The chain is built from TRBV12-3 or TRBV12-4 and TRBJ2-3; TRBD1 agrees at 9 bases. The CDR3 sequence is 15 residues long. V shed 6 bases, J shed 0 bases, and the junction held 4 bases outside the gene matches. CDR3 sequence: CASRPQGASTDTQYF. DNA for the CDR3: TGTGCCAGCAGACCACAGGGGGCTAGCACAGATACGCAGTATTTT.